Sequencing of this TCR beta chain was carried out in a study of T cells after posttransplantation cyclophosphamide. Study results and limitations: TRB overlap between skin or GI tissue T cells and blood was limited. Recipient CMV seropositivity and CMV reactivation strongly tracked TRB clonality.

V lost 0 bases and J lost 10; bases outside the gene matches: 9. CDR1 MNHNS and CDR2 SASEGT come from the germline V gene. This CDR3 region has 15 residues. The table came from immunoSEQ multiplex PCR; TCRdb's copy has only in-frame clones and leaves some out. The sample includes about 39,000 clones, none of them occurring once. This clone was observed many times. Its antigen is undetermined. The TCR sequence derives from a woman aged 45-60 years in good health and a related stem cell transplant donor. V is TRBV6-1 and J is TRBJ2-1; 7 bases map to TRBD1. Sequencing was done on a sample of PBMCs. CDR3 region: CASSEAWYPGGEQFF. The CDR3 DNA is TGTGCCAGCAGTGAAGCGTGGTATCCAGGGGGAGAGCAGTTCTTC.